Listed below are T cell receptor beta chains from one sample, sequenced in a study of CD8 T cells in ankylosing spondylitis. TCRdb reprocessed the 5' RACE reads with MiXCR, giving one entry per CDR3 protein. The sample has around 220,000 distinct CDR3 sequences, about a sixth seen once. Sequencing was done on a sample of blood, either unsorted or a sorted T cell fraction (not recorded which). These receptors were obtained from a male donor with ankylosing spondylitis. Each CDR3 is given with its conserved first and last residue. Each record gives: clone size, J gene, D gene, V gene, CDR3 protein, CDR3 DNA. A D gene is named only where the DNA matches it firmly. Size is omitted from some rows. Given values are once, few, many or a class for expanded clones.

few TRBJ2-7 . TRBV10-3 CAISEGDIYYEQYF TGTGCCATCAGTGAGGGGGACATCTACTACGAGCAGTACTTC
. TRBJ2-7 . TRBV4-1 CASSQDPLENPYEQYF TGCGCCAGCAGCCAAGATCCCCTGGAGAACCCCTACGAGCAGTACTTC
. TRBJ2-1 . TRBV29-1 CSVEGTKSVDEQFF TGCAGCGTTGAAGGGACAAAATCTGTTGATGAGCAGTTCTTC
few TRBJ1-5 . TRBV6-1 CASRTMGSNQPQHF TGTGCCAGCAGGACGATGGGATCCAATCAGCCCCAGCATTTT
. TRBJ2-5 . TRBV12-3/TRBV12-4 CASSFGPLETQYF TGTGCCAGCAGTTTTGGTCCCCTAGAGACCCAGTACTTC
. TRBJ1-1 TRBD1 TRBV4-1 CASNPLGTGDTEAFF TGCGCCAGCAACCCCCTGGGGACAGGGGACACTGAAGCTTTCTTT
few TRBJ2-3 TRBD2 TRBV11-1 CASSFGSWGLVSDTQYF TGTGCCAGCAGCTTCGGGAGTTGGGGACTAGTGTCAGATACGCAGTATTTT
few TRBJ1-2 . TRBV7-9 CASSPRAGELNGYTF TGTGCCAGCAGCCCCCGAGCGGGGGAACTCAATGGCTACACCTTC
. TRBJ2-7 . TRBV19 CASSHPTVSYEQYF TGTGCCAGTAGTCACCCAACAGTCTCCTACGAGCAGTACTTC
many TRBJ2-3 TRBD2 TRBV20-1 CSANRLAGSSTDTQYF TGCAGTGCTAATAGACTAGCGGGGTCGTCCACAGATACGCAGTATTTT
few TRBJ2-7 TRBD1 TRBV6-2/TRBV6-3 CASSYSGDSDEQYF TGTGCCAGCAGTTACTCTGGGGACAGCGACGAGCAGTACTTC
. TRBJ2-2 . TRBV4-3 CASSQYGTGELFF TGCGCCAGCAGCCAATACGGCACCGGGGAGCTGTTTTTT
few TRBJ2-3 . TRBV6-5 CASSYSAGYSTDTQYF TGTGCCAGCAGTTACTCGGCAGGCTATAGCACAGATACGCAGTATTTT
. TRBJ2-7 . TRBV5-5 CASSFPGDSYEQYF TGTGCCAGCAGCTTTCCGGGGGACTCCTACGAGCAGTACTTC
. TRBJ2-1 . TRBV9 CASSLWETNNEQFF TGTGCCAGCAGCTTGTGGGAGACTAACAATGAGCAGTTCTTC